A selection of T cell receptor beta chains follows, all from one sample in a study of molecular identifiers for immune sequencing clone quantification. A single record per CDR3 protein comes from TCRdb applying MiXCR to the PCR reads. The sample has around 480,000 distinct CDR3 sequences; 25% are singletons. What was sequenced was naive CD8+ T cells from blood, with Jurkat cell RNA spiked in. The receptors here all came from a human donor in good health. Some libraries in this study had Jurkat cell RNA spiked in. The CDR3 runs from the conserved cysteine through the conserved F or W. Each record gives: clone size, J gene, D gene, V gene, CDR3 DNA, CDR3 protein. D genes are given only for firm matches. Expanded clones are given a class, and other clones once, few, many or no size at all.

abundance: many; j_gene: TRBJ2-5; d_gene: TRBD2; v_gene: TRBV5-1; CDR3nt: TGCGCCAGCAGCTTAACCGGACTAGCGGGGAGCTACCAAGAGACCCAGTACTTC; CDR3aa: CASSLTGLAGSYQETQYF
abundance: NA; j_gene: TRBJ2-3; d_gene: TRBD2; v_gene: TRBV5-4; CDR3nt: TGTGCCAGCAGCGTAGCGGGAGCTGGGACAGATACGCAGTATTTT; CDR3aa: CASSVAGAGTDTQYF
abundance: NA; j_gene: TRBJ2-7; d_gene: TRBD2; v_gene: TRBV6-2/TRBV6-3; CDR3nt: TGTGCCAGCAGACCCCGCACGGGACTAGCGGCAGCGAGCTCCTACGAGCAGTACTTC; CDR3aa: CASRPRTGLAAASSYEQYF
abundance: NA; j_gene: TRBJ1-2; d_gene: TRBD1; v_gene: TRBV5-6; CDR3nt: TGTGCCAGCAGCTTTGGCGGGACAGGGGTCTATGGCTACACCTTC; CDR3aa: CASSFGGTGVYGYTF
abundance: few; j_gene: TRBJ2-1; d_gene: TRBD2; v_gene: TRBV7-3; CDR3nt: TGTGCCAGCAGCCCCTTGGCTAGCGGGTCTTTCGGGGAGCAGTTCTTC; CDR3aa: CASSPLASGSFGEQFF
abundance: NA; j_gene: TRBJ1-6; d_gene: TRBD1; v_gene: TRBV4-3; CDR3nt: TGCGCCAGCAGCCAGGGACAGGCTTCGAATTCACCCCTCCACTTT; CDR3aa: CASSQGQASNSPLHF
abundance: many; j_gene: TRBJ2-3; d_gene: NA; v_gene: TRBV7-6; CDR3nt: TGTGCCAGCAGCCCCCGCGTGCTAGATACGCAGTATTTT; CDR3aa: CASSPRVLDTQYF
abundance: few; j_gene: TRBJ2-5; d_gene: NA; v_gene: TRBV10-2; CDR3nt: TGCGCCAGCCGCCAATTGAGTCTGGAGACCCAGTACTTC; CDR3aa: CASRQLSLETQYF
abundance: few; j_gene: TRBJ2-1; d_gene: NA; v_gene: TRBV6-5; CDR3nt: TGTGCCAGCAGTTACTCACCCGGCAATGAGCAGTTCTTC; CDR3aa: CASSYSPGNEQFF
abundance: NA; j_gene: TRBJ2-2; d_gene: TRBD2; v_gene: TRBV9; CDR3nt: TGTGCCAGCAGCGTTTGGCCTAGCGGGAGGGAGGTCACCGGGGAGCTGTTTTTT; CDR3aa: CASSVWPSGREVTGELFF
abundance: NA; j_gene: TRBJ2-1; d_gene: NA; v_gene: TRBV20-1; CDR3nt: TGCAATGCTACCCCGGTTTCGGGAGACTACAATGAGCAGTTCTTC; CDR3aa: CNATPVSGDYNEQFF
abundance: NA; j_gene: TRBJ1-5; d_gene: NA; v_gene: TRBV11-2; CDR3nt: TGTGCCAGCAGCTCGACGGGATCCGGGGATACGCAGCATTTT; CDR3aa: CASSSTGSGDTQHF
abundance: many; j_gene: TRBJ2-1; d_gene: NA; v_gene: TRBV12-5; CDR3nt: TGTGCTAGTGGTTTGGGTTTGTCGCGGCCCGGGGAGCAGTTCTTC; CDR3aa: CASGLGLSRPGEQFF
abundance: many; j_gene: TRBJ1-1; d_gene: NA; v_gene: TRBV27; CDR3nt: TGTGCCAGCAGTTTATCGATGGCCACTGAAGCTTTCTTT; CDR3aa: CASSLSMATEAFF
abundance: few; j_gene: TRBJ2-4; d_gene: NA; v_gene: TRBV27; CDR3nt: TGTGCCAGCAGTTTAGTTGCAGGATTAGCCAAAAACATTCAGTACTTC; CDR3aa: CASSLVAGLAKNIQYF
abundance: many; j_gene: TRBJ2-1; d_gene: NA; v_gene: TRBV4-3; CDR3nt: TGCGCCAGCAGCCAAGATTGGCGAGGGGAGTACAATGAGCAGTTCTTC; CDR3aa: CASSQDWRGEYNEQFF
abundance: NA; j_gene: TRBJ2-7; d_gene: NA; v_gene: TRBV6-6; CDR3nt: TGTGCCAGCAGTTACTATACGGGGACCTACGAGCAGTACTTC; CDR3aa: CASSYYTGTYEQYF
abundance: many; j_gene: TRBJ1-1; d_gene: NA; v_gene: TRBV29-1; CDR3nt: TGCAGCGTTGAATCGAACACTGAAGCTTTCTTT; CDR3aa: CSVESNTEAFF